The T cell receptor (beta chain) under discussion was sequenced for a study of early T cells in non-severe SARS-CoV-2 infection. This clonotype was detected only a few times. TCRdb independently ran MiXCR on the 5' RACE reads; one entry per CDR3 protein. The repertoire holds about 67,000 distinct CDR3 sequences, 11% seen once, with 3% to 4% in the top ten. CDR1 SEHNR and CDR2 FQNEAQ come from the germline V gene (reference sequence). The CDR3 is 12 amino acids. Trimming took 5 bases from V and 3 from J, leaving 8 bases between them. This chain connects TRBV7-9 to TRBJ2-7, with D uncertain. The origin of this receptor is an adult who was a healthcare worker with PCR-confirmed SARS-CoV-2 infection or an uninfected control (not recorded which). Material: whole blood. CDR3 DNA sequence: TGTGCCAGCAGCGGCAACGGCTACGAGCAGTACTTC. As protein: CASSGNGYEQYF.